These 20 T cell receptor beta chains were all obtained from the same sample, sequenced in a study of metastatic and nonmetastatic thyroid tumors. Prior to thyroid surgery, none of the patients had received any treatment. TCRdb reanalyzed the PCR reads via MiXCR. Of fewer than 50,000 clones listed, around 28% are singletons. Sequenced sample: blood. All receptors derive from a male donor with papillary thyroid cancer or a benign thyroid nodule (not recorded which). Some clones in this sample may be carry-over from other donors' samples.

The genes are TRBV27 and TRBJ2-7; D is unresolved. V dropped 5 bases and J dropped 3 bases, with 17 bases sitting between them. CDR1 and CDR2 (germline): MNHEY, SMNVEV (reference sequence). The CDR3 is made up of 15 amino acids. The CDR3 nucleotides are TGTGCCAGCAGTCAACGGTTGGGTGATTTCTACGAGCAGTACTTC. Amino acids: CASSQRLGDFYEQYF.

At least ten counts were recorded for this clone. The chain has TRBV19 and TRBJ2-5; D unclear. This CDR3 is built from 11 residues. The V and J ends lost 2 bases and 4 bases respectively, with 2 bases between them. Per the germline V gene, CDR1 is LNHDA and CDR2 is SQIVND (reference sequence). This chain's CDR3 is CASSISETQYF. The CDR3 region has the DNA TGTGCCAGTAGTATATCAGAGACCCAGTACTTC.

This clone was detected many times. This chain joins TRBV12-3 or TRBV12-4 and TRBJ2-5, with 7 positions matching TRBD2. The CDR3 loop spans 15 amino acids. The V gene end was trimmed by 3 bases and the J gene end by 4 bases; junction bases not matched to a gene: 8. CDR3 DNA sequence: TGTGCCAGCAGTTTTGTTGGGGGGGGAGGAGAGACCCAGTACTTC. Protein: CASSFVGGGGETQYF.

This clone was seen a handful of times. The CDR3 loop is CASSISPNRAGTGELFF. Written as DNA, the CDR3 is TGTGCCAGTAGTATTTCTCCAAATCGCGCGGGCACCGGGGAGCTGTTTTTT. The chain has TRBV19 and TRBJ2-2; possibly TRBD2 for D (5 bases). Germline assignment: CDR1 LNHDA and CDR2 SQIVND (reference sequence). The CDR3 covers 17 residues. V shed 3 bases and J shed 4 bases, with 18 bases lying between them. Combining the CDR3 with reference TRBV19 and TRBJ2-2 gives the whole variable domain DGGITQSPKYLFRKEGQNVTLSCEQNLNHDAMYWYRQDPGQGLRLIYYSQIVNDFQKGDIAEGYSVSREKKESFPLTVTSAQKNPTAFYLCASSISPNRAGTGELFFGEGSRLTVL.

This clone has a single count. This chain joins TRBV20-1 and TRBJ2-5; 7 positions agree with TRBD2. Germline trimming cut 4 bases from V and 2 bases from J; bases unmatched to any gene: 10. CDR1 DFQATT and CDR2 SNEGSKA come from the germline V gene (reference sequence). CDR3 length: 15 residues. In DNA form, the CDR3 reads TGCAGTGCTATAAATATCGGGGGGACTCAAGAGACCCAGTACTTC. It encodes CSAINIGGTQETQYF.

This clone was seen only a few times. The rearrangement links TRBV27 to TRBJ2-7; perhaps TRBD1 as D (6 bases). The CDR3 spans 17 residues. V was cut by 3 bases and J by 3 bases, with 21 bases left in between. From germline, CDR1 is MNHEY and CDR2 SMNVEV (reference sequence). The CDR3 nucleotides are TGTGCCAGCAGTTTCACCCTAACAGGGCGCATACACTACGAGCAGTACTTC. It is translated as CASSFTLTGRIHYEQYF.

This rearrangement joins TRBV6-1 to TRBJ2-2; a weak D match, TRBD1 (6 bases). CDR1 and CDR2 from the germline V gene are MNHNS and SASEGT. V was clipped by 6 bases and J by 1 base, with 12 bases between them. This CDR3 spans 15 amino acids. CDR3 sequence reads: CASRKSGQNTGELFF. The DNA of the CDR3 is TGTGCCAGCAGGAAATCGGGACAGAACACCGGGGAGCTGTTTTTT.

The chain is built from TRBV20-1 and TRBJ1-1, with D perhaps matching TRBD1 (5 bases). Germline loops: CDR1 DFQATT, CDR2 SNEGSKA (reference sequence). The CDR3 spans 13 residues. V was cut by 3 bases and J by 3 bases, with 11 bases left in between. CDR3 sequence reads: CSARGTADTEAFF. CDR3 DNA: TGCAGTGCTAGGGGGACGGCAGACACTGAAGCTTTCTTT.

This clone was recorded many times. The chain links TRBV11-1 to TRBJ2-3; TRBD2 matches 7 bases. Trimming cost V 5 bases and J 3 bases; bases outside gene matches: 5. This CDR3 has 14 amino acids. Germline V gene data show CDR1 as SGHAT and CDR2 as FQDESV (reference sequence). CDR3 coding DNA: TGTGCCAGCAGCCCGCGGGGGATTACAGATACGCAGTATTTT. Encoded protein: CASSPRGITDTQYF.

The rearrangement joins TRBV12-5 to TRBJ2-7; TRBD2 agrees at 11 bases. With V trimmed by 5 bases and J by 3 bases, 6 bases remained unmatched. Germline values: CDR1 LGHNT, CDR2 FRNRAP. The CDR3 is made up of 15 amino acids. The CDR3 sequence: CASGPGTSGYYEQYF. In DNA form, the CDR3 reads TGTGCTAGTGGTCCCGGGACTAGCGGCTACTACGAGCAGTACTTC. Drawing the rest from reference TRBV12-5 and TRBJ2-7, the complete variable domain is DARVTQTPRHKVTEMGQEVTMRCQPILGHNTVFWYRQTMMQGLELLAYFRNRAPLDDSGMPKDRFSAEMPDATLATLKIQPSEPRDSAVYFCASGPGTSGYYEQYFGPGTRLTVT.

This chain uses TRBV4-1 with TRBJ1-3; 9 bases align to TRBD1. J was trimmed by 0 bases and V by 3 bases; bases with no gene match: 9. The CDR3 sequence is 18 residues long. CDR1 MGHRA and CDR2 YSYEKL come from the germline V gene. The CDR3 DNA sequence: TGCGCCAGCAGCCAGGCTGGGACAGGGTTGTACTCTGGAAACACCATATATTTT. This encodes CASSQAGTGLYSGNTIYF.

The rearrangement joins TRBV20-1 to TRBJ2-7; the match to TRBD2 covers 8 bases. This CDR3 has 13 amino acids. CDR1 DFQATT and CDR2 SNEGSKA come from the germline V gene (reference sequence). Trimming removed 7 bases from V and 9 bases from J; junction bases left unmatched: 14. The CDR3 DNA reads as TGCAGTGTCCCAGTTTGGGGCGGGAGGAGGCAGTACTTC. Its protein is CSVPVWGGRRQYF.

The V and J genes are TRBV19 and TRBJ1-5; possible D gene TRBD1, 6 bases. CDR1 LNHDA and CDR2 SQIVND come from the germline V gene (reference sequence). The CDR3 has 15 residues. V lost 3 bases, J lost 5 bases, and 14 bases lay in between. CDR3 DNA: TGTGCCAGTAGTATCCAGGACAGCAGTTATCAGCCCCAGCATTTT. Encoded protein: CASSIQDSSYQPQHF.

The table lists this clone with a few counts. CDR3 DNA sequence: TGTGCCAGCAGTTACCGGACAGGGCGCGAGCAGTACTTC. It is translated as CASSYRTGREQYF. This chain joins TRBV6-5 and TRBJ2-7, with TRBD1 identical over 8 bases. The germline CDR1 and CDR2 sequences are MNHEY and SVGAGI. The CDR3 runs to 13 residues. The ends lost 2 bases at V and 6 bases at J; junction bases unmatched: 3.

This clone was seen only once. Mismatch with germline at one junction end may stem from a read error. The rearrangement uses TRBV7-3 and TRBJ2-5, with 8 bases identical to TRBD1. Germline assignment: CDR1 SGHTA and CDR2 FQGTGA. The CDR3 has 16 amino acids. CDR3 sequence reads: CASSTRTGTGVETKYF. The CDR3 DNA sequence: TGTGCCAGCAGCACCCGGACAGGGACGGGGGTGGAGACCAAGTACTTC. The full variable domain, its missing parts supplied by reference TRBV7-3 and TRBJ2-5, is GAGVSQTPSNKVTEKGKYVELRCDPISGHTALYWYRQSLGQGPEFLIYFQGTGAADDSGLPNDRFFAVRPEGSVSTLKIQRTERGDSAVYLCASSTRTGTGVETKYFGPGTRLLVL.

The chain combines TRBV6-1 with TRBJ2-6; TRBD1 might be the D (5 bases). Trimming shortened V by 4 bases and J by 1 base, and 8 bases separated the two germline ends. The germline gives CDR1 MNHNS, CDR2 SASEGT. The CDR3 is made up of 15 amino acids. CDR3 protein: CASSAKGSGANVLTF. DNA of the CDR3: TGTGCCAGCAGTGCAAAGGGGTCTGGGGCCAACGTCCTGACTTTC.

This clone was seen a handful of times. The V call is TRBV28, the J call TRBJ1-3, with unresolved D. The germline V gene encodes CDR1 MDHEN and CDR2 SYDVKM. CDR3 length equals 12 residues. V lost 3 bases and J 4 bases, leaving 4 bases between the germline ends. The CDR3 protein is CASSFSGNTIYF. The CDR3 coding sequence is TGTGCCAGCAGTTTTTCCGGAAACACCATATATTTT.

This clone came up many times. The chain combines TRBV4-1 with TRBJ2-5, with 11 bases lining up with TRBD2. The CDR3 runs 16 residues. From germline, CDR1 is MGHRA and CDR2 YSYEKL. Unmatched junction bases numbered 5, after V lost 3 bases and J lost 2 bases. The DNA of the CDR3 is TGCGCCAGCAGCCAGTGGGGACTAGCGGATCAAGAGACCCAGTACTTC. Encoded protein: CASSQWGLADQETQYF.

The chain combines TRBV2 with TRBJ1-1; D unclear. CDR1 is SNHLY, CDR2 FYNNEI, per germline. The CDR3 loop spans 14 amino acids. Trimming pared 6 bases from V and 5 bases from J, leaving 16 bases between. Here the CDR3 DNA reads TGTGCCAGCAGGACCGGGCCGACGGGAACTGAAGCTTTCTTT. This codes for CASRTGPTGTEAFF.

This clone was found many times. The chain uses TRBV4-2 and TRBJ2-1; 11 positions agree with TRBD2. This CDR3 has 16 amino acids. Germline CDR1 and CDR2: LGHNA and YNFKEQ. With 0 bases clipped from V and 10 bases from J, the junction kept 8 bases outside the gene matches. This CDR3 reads CASSQEGGTSGYEQFF. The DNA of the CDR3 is TGTGCCAGCAGCCAAGAAGGCGGGACTAGCGGTTACGAGCAGTTCTTC.